The rows below give T cell receptor beta chains drawn from one sample of a study of T cell responses to AZD1222 COVID-19 vaccine. Libraries were prepared by immunoSEQ multiplex PCR; TCRdb keeps only in-frame clonotypes and omits some of them. This table holds over 90,000 clones, around 90% found once. This specimen was peripheral blood, taken on day 0 of AZD1222 vaccination. The origin of the receptors is an adult in good health. CDR3s leave out the opening cysteine and the closing phenylalanine or tryptophan. For some rows the clone size is stated as once, few or many, or as a class when expanded; others skip it.

>TRBJ1-6|.|TRBV7-2
ASSLAQGAAPLH
>TRBJ1-6|.|TRBV5-1
ASRGDNNSPLH
>TRBJ1-5|.|TRBV18
ASSPRTGNSNQPQH
>TRBJ2-2|.|TRBV2
ASSITWDNTGELF
>TRBJ2-3|.|TRBV7-9
ASSLMNYYTDTQY
>TRBJ2-2|.|TRBV3-1/TRBV3-2
ASSQGADTGELF
>TRBJ2-7|.|TRBV7-2
ASSLGGPYEQY
>TRBJ2-7|.|TRBV14
ASSRQGTTLGYEQY
>TRBJ2-7|once|TRBV18
ASSPGLAPYEQY
>TRBJ1-5|.|TRBV4-1
ASSQDTPSQPQH
>TRBJ2-1|.|TRBV28
ASTETAGGNEQF
>TRBJ2-7|few|TRBV5-1
ASSLLYGKNYEQY
>TRBJ2-2|.|TRBV5-1
ASSLGTGTGELF
>TRBJ1-1|.|TRBV19
ASSTLDRGGTEAF
>TRBJ1-5|.|TRBV18
ASSPPAGREQPQH
>TRBJ1-2|.|TRBV7-9
ASSSTGREVYGYT
>TRBJ2-7|.|TRBV6-5
ASSLTSAYEQY
>TRBJ2-5|once|TRBV6-5
ASSYTGGRETQY
>TRBJ1-2|.|TRBV6-1
ASSEEGLYGYT
>TRBJ2-1|.|TRBV25-1
APVGESWAGLYNEQF
>TRBJ1-6|.|TRBV18
ASSRGGERNSPLH
>TRBJ2-1|.|TRBV14
ASSQHRLAGIRENEQF
>TRBJ1-2|.|TRBV6-5
ASSYLYTGTDGYT
>TRBJ2-2|.|TRBV10-3
AIRGTGAGELF
>TRBJ1-1|.|TRBV14
ASSQELNTEAF
>TRBJ1-1|.|TRBV6-5
ASSYPTGTEAF
>TRBJ1-4|.|TRBV7-2
ASSLGGTGREKLF
>TRBJ1-1|few|TRBV3-1/TRBV3-2
ASSQLENTEAF
>TRBJ1-1|.|TRBV5-8
ASRKQKNTEAF
>TRBJ1-2|.|TRBV3-1/TRBV3-2
ASSRDGGRYGYT
>TRBJ1-1|.|TRBV6-2/TRBV6-3
ASSAQPPPPQNTEAF
>TRBJ2-5|.|TRBV5-1
ASSGADQETQY
>TRBJ1-1|.|TRBV4-2
ASSRGVRNTEAF
>TRBJ2-1|once|TRBV5-8
ASSLEPSLRNEQF
>TRBJ1-2|.|TRBV7-9
ASSPGGDRAYGYT
>TRBJ1-2|.|TRBV7-8
ASSFEGQGGYT
>TRBJ2-7|once|TRBV7-9
ASSRTSGSVVEQY
>TRBJ2-1|.|TRBV21-1
ASIRTSGRTVYNEQF
>TRBJ1-4|.|TRBV14
ASSQRAGGLFEKLF
>TRBJ1-3|.|TRBV7-2
ASSLPGTGNTIY
>TRBJ2-1|.|TRBV3-1/TRBV3-2
ASSREGGNEQF
>TRBJ1-2|.|TRBV4-2
ASSQDRGNNYGYT
>TRBJ1-6|.|TRBV15
ATSRDGRVGSPLH
>TRBJ2-3|.|TRBV10-3
AISESGLSTDTQY
>TRBJ2-1|.|TRBV5-4
ASSWGLAGMNEQF
>TRBJ2-7|.|TRBV27
ASSLDSSYEQY
>TRBJ2-3|.|TRBV18
ASSTDTGGPTSGPDTQY
>TRBJ2-3|once|TRBV27
ASSSSGTGGGDTQY
>TRBJ2-7|.|TRBV4-3
ASSQDFRVSDSYEQY
>TRBJ2-1|.|TRBV28
ASGTSGFYNEQF
>TRBJ1-2|.|TRBV6-5
ASSYSRFGERYGYT
>TRBJ2-7|.|TRBV5-6
ASSPGGSSYEQY
>TRBJ2-7|.|TRBV11-2
ASRNPGTGSYEQY
>TRBJ1-6|.|TRBV7-8
ASSPAAVNSPLH
>TRBJ1-5|.|TRBV2
ASSEWARPQH
>TRBJ2-2|.|TRBV27
ASNVDYQRSGELF
>TRBJ2-4|.|TRBV25-1
ASSEYRRLALAKNIQY
>TRBJ2-1|.|TRBV11-3
ASSRGAASGIEEQF
>TRBJ2-1|.|TRBV24-1
ATAPYAVSYNEQF
>TRBJ1-4|once|TRBV28
ASSDSNEKLF